The clone carrying this T cell receptor (beta chain) was observed a handful of times. No antigen is known for it. The CDR3 is 15 residues long. Trimming removed 1 base from V and 9 bases from J, with 16 bases in between. The entry originates in a study of response to subunit inactivated influenza vaccine. TCRdb processed the RT-PCR reads anew with MiXCR; each CDR3 protein has one entry. The table includes more than 200,000 distinct CDR3 sequences, 9% to 15% detected once. Findings of the study overall: Authors suggested each seasonal flu vaccination may recruit only limited numbers of new T cells.

This clonotype originated in a man aged 50-60 years who received an inactivated influenza vaccine. The sample in question was non-naive T cells sorted from PBMCs, obtained roughly 15 days before vaccination. The chain combines TRBV12-3 or TRBV12-4 with TRBJ1-5; D ambiguous. DNA for the CDR3: TGTGCCAGCAGTTTAGGAGGGCAGAGTGGCACGCCCCAGCATTTT. It yields the protein CASSLGGQSGTPQHF.